This T cell receptor (beta chain) is drawn from a study of blood T cell repertoires in COVID-19. Whole-study context: Acute-phase and convalescent COVID-19 samples originated in the United States, Italy and Spain. T cells, B-cell-depleted T cells, or PBMCs provided the cDNA or gDNA that served as material.

Source study methods: Estimates of nucleated cell counts were drawn from the amplification of reference gene primers. Here immunoSEQ multiplex PCR was the method, and the copy in TCRdb shows in-frame clones only, minus some. Clonal size and the V and J genes are those of that table, whereas D and trimming came from the DNA. The sample lists 250,000 or so clones, over 80% occurring once. CDR1 is SQVTM, CDR2 ANQGSEA, per germline. Unmatched junction bases numbered 4, after V lost 3 bases and J lost 15 bases. The CDR3 is 10 residues long. Material for sequencing was peripheral blood. The chain employs TRBV29-1 and TRBJ2-1, with 8 positions matching TRBD2. This TCR was recovered from a woman aged 40 to 50 who had recovered from COVID-19. In DNA form, the CDR3 reads TGCAGCGTTGATAGCGGGGTTGTGTTCTTC. Its translation is CSVDSGVVFF.